This TCR beta chain was profiled in a study of T cell changes during pregnancy in multiple sclerosis. Assay: immunoSEQ multiplex PCR; the TCRdb copy retains only in-frame clones and omits some. This table holds under 90,000 clones, 80% to 95% found once. The TCR originated in a female donor in good health, enrolled as a control in a pregnancy study. The sequencing used peripheral blood, collected after pregnancy.

The CDR3 loop reads CASSRYRENSGNTIYF. The CDR3 DNA reads TGTGCCAGCAGCCGCTACAGGGAAAACTCTGGAAACACCATATATTTT. The chain combines TRBV7-8 with TRBJ1-3, with a possible D match to TRBD1 (6 bases). CDR1 is SGHVS, CDR2 FQNEAQ, per germline. V shed 5 bases and J shed 0 bases, with 14 bases lying between them. The CDR3 totals 16 residues.